The text below deals with one TCR beta chain. The antigen remains undetermined. This specimen belongs to a study of shared clonotypes between healthy human individuals. Study-wide results and caveats: Approximately 5.4% of naive CD4 clonotypes were common to four donors.

The ends lost 1 base at V and 0 bases at J; junction bases unmatched: 2. CDR1 and CDR2 (germline): SEHNR, FQNEAQ (reference sequence). The CDR3 length is 17 residues. The data were produced by immunoSEQ multiplex PCR, yet TCRdb's version contains in-frame clones alone and is incomplete. The repertoire consists of roughly 640,000 clones, with approximately 79% occurring once and the leading ten covering 1.7%. The rearrangement links TRBV7-9 to TRBJ2-3; 12 nucleotides agree with TRBD2. The clonotype comes from a woman aged 25-40 years in good health. The specimen was memory CD4+ T cells sorted from blood. The subset was: CD45RA-negative fraction. CDR3 bases: TGTGCCAGCAGCTTAGGGACTAGCGGGACTAGCACAGATACGCAGTATTTT. Its protein product is CASSLGTSGTSTDTQYF.